This TCR beta chain was sequenced for a study of T cells after yellow fever vaccination. The study, taken as a whole, reports: Most clones from primary vaccination resurfaced after the booster (about 95% CD4, about 91% CD8).

UMIs were added to TCR cDNA along with a universal primer site when it was made by 5'RACE template switching. TCRdb itself ran the 5' RACE reads through MiXCR, one entry per CDR3 protein. The data show 100,000 to 150,000 distinct CDR3 sequences, with more than 5.5% seen just once and around 2.6% held by the top ten. This CDR3 spans 14 amino acids. Germline CDR1 SGHTA, CDR2 FQGTGA. The V and J ends lost 4 bases and 6 bases respectively, with 12 bases between them. Ten or more counts support this clonotype. Its matching antigen is unknown. Sequenced material: CD4+ T cells sorted from PBMCs, taken approximately 47 days after the first yellow fever vaccination. The rearrangement joins TRBV7-3 to TRBJ1-4, with D unclear. The origin of this receptor is a man between 18 and 35 years old who received the YFV17D yellow fever vaccine. This CDR3 is CASSWLGSHEKLFF. DNA for the CDR3: TGTGCCAGCAGCTGGTTGGGGTCTCATGAAAAACTGTTTTTT.